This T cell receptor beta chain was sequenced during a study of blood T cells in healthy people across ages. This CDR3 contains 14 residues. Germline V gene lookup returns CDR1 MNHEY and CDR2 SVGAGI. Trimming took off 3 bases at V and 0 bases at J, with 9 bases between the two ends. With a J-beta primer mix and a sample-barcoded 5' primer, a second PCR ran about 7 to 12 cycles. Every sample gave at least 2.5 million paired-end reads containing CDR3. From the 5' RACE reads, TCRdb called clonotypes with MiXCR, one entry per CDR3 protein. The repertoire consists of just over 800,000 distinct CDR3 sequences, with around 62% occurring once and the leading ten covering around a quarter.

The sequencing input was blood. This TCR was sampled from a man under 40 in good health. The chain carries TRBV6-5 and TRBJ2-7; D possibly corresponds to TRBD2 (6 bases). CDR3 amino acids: CASSYSGYSYEQYF. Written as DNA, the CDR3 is TGTGCCAGCAGTTATAGCGGTTACTCCTACGAGCAGTACTTC.